This T cell receptor (beta chain) was captured by sequencing in a study of T cell repertoires in cytomegalovirus infection. The overall study: Selected CMV epitopes included recently identified HLA-C-restricted ones as well as well-studied HLA-B-restricted ones. Indicated by public TCR beta signatures were CMV infection and matching HLA type.

This clonotype has just a few counts. No antigen is known for it. TCRdb itself ran the reads through MiXCR, one entry per CDR3 protein. The profile covers around 750,000 distinct CDR3 sequences, with approximately 32% appearing a single time and around 12% taken by the ten largest. General study findings and limits: Using cumulative public TCR beta family frequency, the authors identified those who carried CMV together with the relevant HLA. The ex vivo response showed dominance by HLA-C-restricted CMV-specific TCR beta clonotypes.

This clonotype originated in a human donor in good health (CMV status not recorded). Some clones in this sample may be carry-over from other donors' samples. The sample in question was cultured CD8+ T cells from PBMCs, obtained from culture after CMV antigen stimulation.

CDR3 in DNA: TGTGCCAGCAGCGTAGACGGCGGGGGGGCCCCAGATACGCAGTATTTT. Its protein is CASSVDGGGAPDTQYF. The chain carries TRBV9 and TRBJ2-3, with TRBD2 matching 9 bases. Unmatched junction bases numbered 6, after V lost 0 bases and J lost 4 bases. There are 16 residues in the CDR3. The germline gives CDR1 SGDLS, CDR2 YYNGEE.